The present TCR beta chain was sequenced within a study of Tregs in tolerant kidney transplant recipients. Sequencing used immunoSEQ multiplex PCR; TCRdb keeps in-frame clones, though not all of them. The data contain some 64,000 clones, around 98% of them singletons. Germline V gene sequence: CDR1 SGHNT, CDR2 YENEEA. The CDR3 totals 14 residues. V was pared by 5 bases and J by 7 bases, with 10 bases of the junction left unmatched. Unstimulated regulatory T cells (CD4+CD25+CD127-), CD4+CD25- non-regulatory cells, CD4 and CD8 cells were FACS-sorted from thawed PBMCs. Before regulatory T cell sorting, thawed PBMCs rested overnight at 37°C in about 190 IU/ml IL-2.

This chain joins TRBV11-3 and TRBJ2-5, with TRBD1 matching 7 bases. The sample was Tregs from blood, taken before the transplant. This receptor was taken from a human donor who received a combined kidney and bone marrow transplant. The CDR3 DNA follows: TGTGCCAGCAGCCAAAGCACAGGGGTAGGGACCCAGTACTTC. This sequence encodes CASSQSTGVGTQYF.